This TCR beta chain derives from a study of T cells expressing NK-cell markers. Study-wide background: Researchers got TCR beta repertoires out of sorted CD3+CD56+NKG2C+, CD3+CD56+NKG2C- and CD3+CD56-NKG2C+ T cells.

Looked up from germline, CDR1 is SGHRS and CDR2 is YFSETQ. This CDR3 has 14 amino acids. After re-calling the 5' RACE reads, TCRdb lists one entry per CDR3 protein, DNA absent. Its table records some 460,000 distinct CDR3 sequences. The chain employs TRBV5-1 and TRBJ1-6. This receptor was taken from a woman between 45 and 60 years old in good health. Sequenced: blood T cells: a sorted CD56 or NKG2C T cell subset, CD4+ or CD8+ T cells, or bulk PBMC T cells (not recorded which). The chain's CDR3 is CASSLVSVGSPLHF.